This T cell receptor beta chain was retrieved from a study of CD8+ T cells in alopecia areata. Extracted from the samples, RNA was reverse transcribed into cDNA to serve as the sequencing template. Profiled with immunoSEQ multiplex PCR; TCRdb holds only in-frame clones, not every one. The repertoire holds approximately 91,000 clones, with roughly 42% as singletons. Losses at the gene ends were 3 bases for V and 6 bases for J; bases not matched to a gene: 5. The CDR3 totals 12 residues. CDR1 is GTSNPN and CDR2 is SVGIG in the germline V gene (reference sequence). This clonotype was obtained from a human donor with alopecia areata. V gene TRBV30 combines with J gene TRBJ2-7, with 7 positions matching TRBD1. Input material: CD4+ T cells sorted from blood. The CDR3 spells CAWRAGGREQYF. CDR3 DNA sequence: TGTGCCTGGAGGGCAGGGGGACGCGAGCAGTACTTC.